This is a list of T cell receptor beta chains from one sample in a study of T cells after yellow fever vaccination. TCRdb called the 5' RACE reads again in MiXCR, with one record for every CDR3 protein. The data hold approximately 250,000 distinct CDR3 sequences, with roughly 6.8% observed a single time. Sequencing used CD4+ T cells sorted from PBMCs, obtained on the day of the yellow fever booster vaccination. These receptors were collected from a man aged 30 to 39 who received the YFV17D yellow fever vaccine. Each CDR3 is given with its conserved first and last residue. The order of the fields is D gene, clone size, V gene, J gene, CDR3 protein, CDR3 DNA. D genes are given only for firm matches. The size entry is marked missing in some rows and otherwise reads once, few, many or a size class.

.,.,TRBV11-2,TRBJ2-3,CASSGVGADTQYF,TGTGCCAGCAGCGGTGTGGGGGCAGATACGCAGTATTTT
.,many,TRBV9,TRBJ2-1,CASSGVRGRAYNEQFF,TGTGCCAGCAGCGGAGTCAGGGGGAGGGCGTACAATGAGCAGTTCTTC
.,many,TRBV19,TRBJ1-2,CASSIDLDTYGYTF,TGTGCCAGTAGTATAGACCTGGACACCTATGGCTACACCTTC
.,many,TRBV18,TRBJ2-3,CASSPVMRAGDTQYF,TGTGCCAGCTCACCAGTGATGAGGGCGGGAGATACGCAGTATTTT
TRBD2,few,TRBV7-2,TRBJ2-3,CASSLASGRGSDTQYF,TGTGCCAGCAGCTTAGCCAGCGGGAGGGGTTCAGATACGCAGTATTTT
.,many,TRBV7-7,TRBJ2-5,CASSPGTLGETQYF,TGTGCTAGCAGCCCCGGGACACTGGGAGAGACCCAGTACTTC
TRBD2,many,TRBV6-5,TRBJ2-7,CASKAGLAEYEQYF,TGTGCCAGCAAGGCGGGACTAGCGGAATACGAGCAGTACTTC
.,few,TRBV29-1,TRBJ2-1,CSAPLKRNEQFF,TGCAGCGCCCCACTTAAAAGAAATGAGCAGTTCTTC
.,.,TRBV18,TRBJ2-7,CASSPGTTSSYEQYF,TGTGCCAGCTCACCCGGGACAACTAGCTCCTACGAGCAGTACTTC
TRBD2,many,TRBV27,TRBJ2-1,CASSFEASGSLVLRNEQFF,TGTGCCAGCAGTTTTGAGGCTAGCGGGAGTTTGGTTTTAAGGAATGAGCAGTTCTTC
.,few,TRBV7-8,TRBJ2-3,CASNGLSDTQYF,TGTGCCAGCAACGGACTTTCGGATACGCAGTATTTT
TRBD2,many,TRBV20-1,TRBJ2-1,CSARGVAGGRSSYNEQFF,TGCAGTGCTAGAGGAGTAGCGGGAGGAAGAAGCTCCTACAATGAGCAGTTCTTC
.,many,TRBV5-5,TRBJ1-4,CASSPHPADNGKLFF,TGTGCCAGCAGCCCGCATCCGGCGGATAATGGAAAACTGTTTTTT
TRBD2,many,TRBV29-1,TRBJ2-5,CSAGASGGPETQYF,TGCAGCGCCGGGGCTAGCGGGGGTCCTGAGACCCAGTACTTC
.,.,TRBV24-1,TRBJ2-2,CATSAPPKTGELFF,TGTGCCACCAGTGCCCCCCCGAAAACCGGGGAGCTGTTTTTT
.,.,TRBV20-1,TRBJ1-2,CSSTRAFYGYTF,TGCAGTTCAACCAGGGCCTTCTATGGCTACACCTTC
TRBD1,.,TRBV20-1,TRBJ1-2,CSARGTGVTPGYTF,TGCAGTGCTAGAGGGACAGGGGTCACGCCTGGCTACACCTTC
TRBD1,few,TRBV12-3/TRBV12-4,TRBJ1-6,CASSLGQGGSPLHF,TGTGCCAGCAGTTTGGGACAGGGCGGCTCACCCCTCCACTTT
.,.,TRBV12-3/TRBV12-4,TRBJ1-1,CASSMKGKAFF,TGTGCCAGCAGCATGAAGGGGAAAGCTTTCTTT
TRBD1,.,TRBV6-2/TRBV6-3,TRBJ2-1,CASSYPKTGIGGEQFF,TGTGCCAGCAGTTACCCCAAGACAGGGATCGGTGGTGAGCAGTTCTTC
.,few,TRBV4-3,TRBJ2-1,CASSQGPTGRDEQFF,TGCGCCAGCAGCCAAGGCCCCACGGGGCGGGATGAGCAGTTCTTC
.,few,TRBV18,TRBJ2-2,CASSSQGSAGELFF,TGTGCCAGCTCCTCTCAAGGGTCCGCCGGGGAGCTGTTTTTT
.,many,TRBV24-1,TRBJ2-1,CATSDQPGQQFF,TGTGCCACCAGTGATCAGCCGGGACAGCAGTTCTTC
TRBD1,few,TRBV12-3/TRBV12-4,TRBJ1-5,CASTADRGLSQRNQPQHF,TGTGCCAGCACCGCGGACAGGGGGCTATCTCAAAGGAATCAGCCCCAGCATTTT
.,many,TRBV3-1,TRBJ2-1,CASSQDPSYNEQFF,TGTGCCAGCAGCCAAGATCCATCCTACAATGAGCAGTTCTTC
.,many,TRBV5-1,TRBJ2-3,CASCDGSLRNTQYF,TGCGCCAGCTGCGATGGGTCGCTCCGAAATACGCAGTATTTT
.,few,TRBV11-2,TRBJ1-6,CASSQGYNSPLHF,TGTGCCAGCAGCCAGGGCTATAATTCACCCCTCCACTTT
.,.,TRBV5-1,TRBJ2-3,CASSLAPTPDTQYF,TGCGCCAGCAGCTTGGCCCCGACTCCAGATACGCAGTATTTT
.,.,TRBV10-3,TRBJ2-5,CAISEFGETQYF,TGTGCCATCAGTGAGTTCGGAGAGACCCAGTACTTC
.,few,TRBV18,TRBJ2-6,CASSPNNLGSGANVLTF,TGTGCCAGCTCACCAAATAACTTAGGCTCTGGGGCCAACGTCCTGACTTTC
.,many,TRBV7-2,TRBJ2-2,CASNPRTGELFF,TGTGCCAGCAACCCCAGGACCGGGGAGCTGTTTTTT
TRBD1,.,TRBV20-1,TRBJ2-5,CSAREGTGGAGTQYF,TGCAGTGCTAGAGAGGGGACAGGGGGCGCGGGGACCCAGTACTTC
.,many,TRBV7-9,TRBJ2-7,CASSLNAGAYEQYF,TGTGCCAGCAGCTTAAACGCAGGGGCCTACGAGCAGTACTTC
.,many,TRBV7-2,TRBJ2-7,CASTFDRQYEQYF,TGTGCCAGCACCTTCGACAGGCAGTACGAGCAGTACTTC
.,many,TRBV6-2/TRBV6-3,TRBJ1-2,CASSSRQQANYGYTF,TGTGCCAGCAGTTCCCGCCAACAAGCTAACTATGGCTACACCTTC